Below, 17 T cell receptor beta chains from the same sample are listed, as sequenced in a study of vaccination and CD4 T cells after COVID-19. The antigens for these receptors are not known. Treatment in this sample: roughly ten-day PBMC culture with coronavirus spike peptide pools or control peptides (ViraFEST assay). Cultured CD4+ T-cell DNA underwent Oncomine TCR Beta short-read sequencing. A single record per CDR3 protein comes from TCRdb applying MiXCR to the PCR reads. The sample holds about 17,000 distinct CDR3 sequences, 40% to 55% seen once. The material sequenced was CD4+ T cells from blood, cultured in vitro, taken before SARS-CoV-2 vaccination. Receptors were obtained from a human donor who had recovered from COVID-19.

The chain links TRBV7-9 to TRBJ2-1; 8 bases are a match to TRBD2. Looked up from germline, CDR1 is SEHNR and CDR2 is FQNEAQ (reference sequence). This CDR3 region has 17 residues. With V trimmed by 1 base and J by 7 bases, 12 bases remained unmatched. The CDR3 nucleotides are TGTGCCAGCAGCTTAGTAACAGGGTCGGGAGGGTGGAATGAGCAGTTCTTC. The encoded protein is CASSLVTGSGGWNEQFF.

This clonotype was seen only a few times. The rearrangement uses TRBV6-1 and TRBJ1-2; no clear D. The CDR3 spans 13 residues. V was trimmed by 1 base and J by 4 bases, leaving 7 bases between them. The germline V gene has CDR1 MNHNS and CDR2 SASEGT. Written as DNA, the CDR3 is TGTGCCAGCAGTGAAGAACTAATCTATGGCTACACCTTC. This translates into CASSEELIYGYTF.

This clonotype was counted a few times. The V call is TRBV20-1, the J call TRBJ1-1; unclear D gene. The CDR3 is made up of 12 amino acids. CDR1 and CDR2 from the germline V gene are DFQATT and SNEGSKA (reference sequence). V was clipped by 6 bases and J by 4 bases, with 12 bases between them. CDR3 coding DNA: TGCAGTGCCAGCCGGGCGGGCACTGAAGCTTTCTTT. It codes for CSASRAGTEAFF.

The V and J genes are TRBV19 and TRBJ1-5; 8 nucleotides align to TRBD1. Germline values: CDR1 LNHDA, CDR2 SQIVND (reference sequence). The CDR3 contains 15 residues. V lost 5 bases, J lost 5 bases, and 8 bases stayed unmatched. The CDR3 coding sequence is TGTGCCAGTAGTGCCCTCGACAGGGGCCATCAGCCCCAGCATTTT. Protein sequence: CASSALDRGHQPQHF.

This clonotype has more than one count but fewer than ten. The rearrangement joins TRBV7-2 to TRBJ1-6; no reliable D call. Germline V gene data show CDR1 as SGHTA and CDR2 as FQGNSA. The CDR3 is 13 residues long. Trimming left V 1 base short and J 8 bases short, with 6 bases between. CDR3 sequence: CASSLDRYSPLHF. The CDR3, as DNA: TGTGCCAGCAGCTTAGACCGGTATTCACCCCTCCACTTT.

The chain uses TRBV19 and TRBJ1-1, with a weak D call TRBD1 (5 bases). This CDR3 has 13 residues. V gave up 8 bases and J gave up 1 base, with 11 bases separating them. Germline loops: CDR1 LNHDA, CDR2 SQIVND (reference sequence). The CDR3 region has the DNA TGTGCCAGTGCCTGGGGCCCGAACACTGAAGCTTTCTTT. It translates to CASAWGPNTEAFF.

In this sample, this clonotype turned up a few times. The CDR3 spells CSVVQGAFEAFF. DNA of the CDR3: TGCAGCGTCGTACAGGGGGCCTTTGAAGCTTTCTTT. This chain uses TRBV29-1 with TRBJ1-1; 9 nucleotides agree with TRBD1. The CDR3 totals 12 residues. Germline V lookup: CDR1 SQVTM, CDR2 ANQGSEA. The junction had 6 bases not matched to a gene; V was cut back by 6 bases and J by 7 bases.

Details on this clonotype: The CDR3 ends on some other residue instead of the conserved phenylalanine or tryptophan, so this is likely a read error. The J gene is TRBJ1-1, the V gene TRBV6-2 or TRBV6-3; 7 bases match TRBD1. The germline V gene encodes CDR1 MNHEY and CDR2 SVGEGT. The CDR3 runs to 19 residues. The junction had 14 bases not matched to a gene; V was cut back by 0 bases and J by 1 base. The CDR3 is CASSYSGRGPRVWNTEAFL. CDR3 DNA sequence: TGTGCCAGCAGTTACTCGGGAAGGGGGCCGCGCGTTTGGAACACTGAAGCTTTCTTA.

V and J are TRBV7-2 and TRBJ2-3, with D tentatively TRBD2 (5 bases). This CDR3 region has 17 residues. Trimming left V 0 bases short and J 1 base short, with 14 bases between. The germline V gene encodes CDR1 SGHTA and CDR2 FQGNSA. The CDR3 here is CASSLAGSLSGTDTQYF. Here the CDR3 DNA reads TGTGCCAGCAGCTTAGCGGGTTCTCTTAGCGGCACAGATACGCAGTATTTT.

The CDR3 region is CASSSGSPNEQYF. DNA for the CDR3: TGTGCCAGTAGCTCCGGGTCTCCGAACGAGCAGTACTTC. The chain carries TRBV19 and TRBJ2-7; D gene uncertain. Germline lookup yields CDR1 LNHDA and CDR2 SQIVND (reference sequence). The V end was cut by 6 bases, the J end by 5 bases, with 14 bases between. This CDR3 is built from 13 residues.

This clonotype has only a few counts. V and J are TRBV20-1 and TRBJ1-5; D unclear. This CDR3 comprises 14 residues. The germline V and J ends were trimmed by 3 bases and 0 bases, with 9 bases remaining between them. In germline, CDR1 is DFQATT, CDR2 SNEGSKA (reference sequence). In DNA, the CDR3 is TGCAGTGCTAGGCGACCTTATAGCAATCAGCCCCAGCATTTT. Translating it yields CSARRPYSNQPQHF.

The V call is TRBV6-2 or TRBV6-3, the J call TRBJ2-2, with TRBD1 identical over 8 bases. From germline, CDR1 is MNHEY and CDR2 SVGEGT. V dropped 2 bases and J dropped 3; count of bases not matched to a gene: 2. The CDR3 runs 15 residues. In nucleotides, the CDR3 is TGTGCCAGCAGTTACGCAGGGGGCGACACCGGGGAGCTGTTTTTT. It translates to CASSYAGGDTGELFF.

Regarding this clonotype: The germline gene is not matched at one end of the junction; a read error may be the cause. The chain uses TRBV11-2 and TRBJ1-1; maybe TRBD1 (5 bases). The CDR3 totals 14 residues. Germline CDR1 SGHAT, CDR2 FQNNGV. The CDR3, as DNA: TGTGCCAGCAGCTTAGACAGGGTAAAGACTGAGGCTTTCTTT. This codes for CASSLDRVKTEAFF.

The chain couples TRBV18 to TRBJ1-3, with D hard to call. V gave up 0 bases and J gave up 3 bases, with 12 bases separating them. The CDR3 contains 16 residues. Germline V gives CDR1 KGHSH, CDR2 LQKENI. CDR3 sequence: CASSPPNAGRGNTIYF. CDR3 coding DNA: TGTGCCAGCTCACCACCTAATGCAGGTCGTGGAAACACCATATATTTT.

The V gene is TRBV6-5, the J gene TRBJ2-2; TRBD1 might be the D (7 bases). Germline V CDR1 and CDR2: MNHEY, SVGAGI. The CDR3 has 16 amino acids. V lost 4 bases and J 0 bases, leaving 12 bases between the germline ends. CDR3 residues: CASSSAGQTNTGELFF. Here the CDR3 DNA reads TGTGCCAGCAGTTCCGCGGGACAGACGAACACCGGGGAGCTGTTTTTT.

V usage is TRBV15 and J usage is TRBJ1-5; possibly TRBD1 for D (5 bases). The CDR3 contains 14 residues. Germline lookup yields CDR1 LNHNV and CDR2 YYDKDF (reference sequence). V gave up 3 bases and J gave up 6 bases, with 12 bases separating them. The CDR3 reads CATSSGGRSQPQHF. The DNA for the CDR3 is TGTGCCACCAGCAGTGGGGGTAGGAGTCAGCCCCAGCATTTT.

J is TRBJ1-2 and V is TRBV20-1, with a possible D match to TRBD1 (6 bases). The germline gives CDR1 DFQATT, CDR2 SNEGSKA (reference sequence). The ends were cut back, 5 bases at V and 5 bases at J, with 30 bases in the middle. The CDR3 spans 18 residues. CDR3 sequence reads: CSAGDISSTGHRVYGYTF. Here the CDR3 DNA reads TGCAGTGCTGGTGATATATCTTCTACGGGACACCGAGTTTATGGCTACACCTTC.